The rows below give T cell receptor beta chains drawn from one sample of a study of patients and donors after allogeneic stem cell transplantation. One entry per CDR3 protein, called by TCRdb with MiXCR from the RT-PCR reads. The top ten clones hold 7.2% of a sample with over 400,000 distinct CDR3 sequences, under 20% of them seen once. Material for sequencing was blood, either unsorted or a sorted T cell fraction (not recorded which). These TCRs come from a human donor who was either an allogeneic HSCT recipient or a stem cell or donor lymphocyte infusion donor (not recorded which). It is not recorded whose cells these are; they may come from a transplant donor. Both conserved end residues are part of each CDR3. D genes are given only for firm matches. Where a row states a size, it is once, few, many or the class of an expanded clone; other rows omit it.

few TRBJ1-6 TRBV7-8 . CASSSPWTISYNSPLHF TGTGCCAGCAGCTCGCCCTGGACGATCTCCTATAATTCACCCCTCCACTTT
. TRBJ1-1 TRBV3-1 . CASSPPGPVQNTEAFF TGTGCCAGCAGCCCCCCCGGCCCCGTTCAGAACACTGAAGCTTTCTTT
. TRBJ2-4 TRBV3-1 TRBD1 CASSHRTGRIAKNIQYF TGTGCCAGCAGCCACAGGACAGGACGGATAGCCAAAAACATTCAGTACTTC
many TRBJ1-1 TRBV20-1 . CSASLNTEAFF TGCAGTGCTAGTTTGAACACTGAAGCTTTCTTT
. TRBJ1-6 TRBV7-2 . CASSSAGVSSYNSPLHF TGTGCCAGCAGCTCCGCAGGGGTCTCCTCCTATAATTCACCCCTCCACTTT
many TRBJ1-1 TRBV12-3/TRBV12-4 . CASSSSKKLNTEAFF TGTGCCAGCAGCTCTTCTAAGAAACTGAACACTGAAGCTTTCTTT
. TRBJ1-5 TRBV30 . CAWSVSSNQPQHF TGTGCCTGGAGTGTAAGTAGCAATCAGCCCCAGCATTTT
. TRBJ2-5 TRBV20-1 . CSARGSLEETQYF TGCAGTGCTAGAGGTTCGTTAGAGGAGACCCAGTACTTC
few TRBJ1-3 TRBV18 . CASSIGQQNTIYF TGTGCCAGCTCAATCGGACAGCAAAACACCATATATTTT
. TRBJ2-7 TRBV20-1 . CSAMPGRSYEQYF TGCAGTGCTATGCCCGGGCGCTCCTACGAGCAGTACTTC
. TRBJ2-7 TRBV5-6 . CASTPTGIAYEQYF TGTGCCAGCACCCCGACTGGGATCGCCTACGAGCAGTACTTC
many TRBJ1-5 TRBV5-1 . CASSLWGTDSNQPQHF TGCGCCAGCAGCTTGTGGGGCACCGATAGCAATCAGCCCCAGCATTTT
. TRBJ2-2 TRBV21-1 . CASSTDRGADTGELFF TGTGCCAGCAGCACTGACAGGGGGGCGGACACCGGGGAGCTGTTTTTT
few TRBJ1-4 TRBV5-5 . CASSLTGAIEKLFF TGTGCCAGCAGCTTAACGGGGGCTATTGAAAAACTGTTTTTT
. TRBJ2-1 TRBV4-2 TRBD2 CASSPGLAGPRSPHNEQFF TGTGCCAGCAGCCCGGGACTAGCGGGACCTAGATCCCCCCACAATGAGCAGTTCTTC
. TRBJ1-5 TRBV3-1 . CASSQDHFRERQPQHF TGTGCCAGCAGCCAAGATCATTTTCGGGAAAGACAGCCCCAGCATTTT
few TRBJ2-2 TRBV7-3 . CASSLSDRRELFF TGTGCCAGCAGCTTAAGTGATCGAAGGGAGCTGTTTTTT
. TRBJ2-1 TRBV12-3/TRBV12-4 . CASSQKGTQAGGNEQFF TGTGCCAGCAGCCAAAAAGGAACCCAAGCTGGGGGCAATGAGCAGTTCTTC
few TRBJ1-5 TRBV7-2 . CASSLAWGSNQPQHF TGTGCCAGCAGCTTAGCATGGGGTAGCAATCAGCCCCAGCATTTT
. TRBJ2-3 TRBV27 . CASSFTPSRGHTQYF TGTGCCAGCAGTTTCACTCCCAGCAGAGGGCATACGCAGTATTTT
few TRBJ2-2 TRBV6-5 . CASSYRERTGELFF TGTGCCAGCAGTTACCGGGAAAGGACCGGGGAGCTGTTTTTT
few TRBJ2-7 TRBV5-1 . CASSTGPPTYEQYF TGCGCCAGCAGCACCGGACCTCCTACCTACGAGCAGTACTTC
. TRBJ1-4 TRBV4-3 . CASSPDRTFEKLFF TGCGCCAGCAGCCCAGACAGGACCTTTGAAAAACTGTTTTTT
. TRBJ1-1 TRBV2 . CASRGGTLNTEAFF TGTGCCAGCCGGGGGGGCACCCTGAACACTGAAGCTTTCTTT
many TRBJ2-5 TRBV12-3/TRBV12-4 TRBD1 CASSPQGEETQYF TGTGCCAGCAGCCCCCAGGGGGAGGAGACCCAGTACTTC
few TRBJ2-5 TRBV6-5 TRBD1 CASSYGTVQETQYF TGTGCCAGCAGTTACGGGACAGTCCAAGAGACCCAGTACTTC
few TRBJ1-2 TRBV3-1 . CASSPIRASLYGYTF TGTGCCAGCAGTCCTATTCGGGCGTCCCTCTATGGCTACACCTTC
. TRBJ1-2 TRBV7-2 . CASTTPSGYTF TGTGCCAGCACCACTCCCTCCGGCTACACCTTC
few TRBJ2-7 TRBV5-5 . CASSLVGVIYEQYF TGTGCCAGCAGCTTAGTCGGGGTTATCTACGAGCAGTACTTC
many TRBJ2-2 TRBV29-1 TRBD1 CSVEPRTGKDTGELFF TGCAGCGTTGAACCTCGGACAGGGAAGGACACCGGGGAGCTGTTTTTT
many TRBJ2-7 TRBV5-1 TRBD1 CASSFGQAYEQYF TGTGCCAGCAGCTTTGGACAGGCCTACGAGCAGTACTTC
. TRBJ2-7 TRBV27 . CASSLSRVHEQYF TGTGCCAGCAGCCTAAGCAGGGTCCACGAGCAGTACTTC
many TRBJ2-3 TRBV29-1 . CSVEVGRETDTQYF TGCAGCGTGGAGGTCGGCAGGGAAACAGATACGCAGTATTTT
. TRBJ1-5 TRBV20-1 . CSARGRRGGHNQPQHF TGCAGTGCTAGAGGCCGACGGGGGGGCCATAATCAGCCCCAGCATTTT
. TRBJ2-7 TRBV11-2 TRBD1 CASSPGGTGGLNEQYF TGTGCCAGCAGCCCCGGTGGGACAGGGGGCCTGAACGAGCAGTACTTC
. TRBJ2-3 TRBV5-1 . CASSLIPGGSTDTQYF TGCGCCAGCAGCTTGATCCCTGGGGGGTCCACAGATACGCAGTATTTT
. TRBJ2-1 TRBV6-1 . CASTRELLIYNEQFF TGTGCCAGCACTCGGGAGCTCCTAATCTACAATGAGCAGTTCTTC
many TRBJ1-5 TRBV7-2 . CASSLKPHNQPQHF TGTGCCAGCAGCTTAAAACCCCATAATCAGCCCCAGCATTTT
. TRBJ2-2 TRBV7-7 TRBD1 CASSPTGGNTGELFF TGTGCTAGCAGCCCGACAGGGGGGAACACCGGGGAGCTGTTTTTT
few TRBJ2-3 TRBV5-6 TRBD2 CASSAGTSGTPDTQYF TGTGCCAGCAGCGCCGGGACTAGCGGCACCCCAGATACGCAGTATTTT
few TRBJ2-7 TRBV12-3/TRBV12-4 . CASSLKPYEQYF TGTGCCAGCAGTTTGAAACCCTACGAGCAGTACTTC
. TRBJ1-3 TRBV20-1 . CSASRRAGGNTIYF TGCAGTGCTAGTAGGCGCGCGGGGGGAAACACCATATATTTT
few TRBJ2-1 TRBV20-1 . CSARAGKGNEQFF TGCAGTGCCCGGGCCGGGAAGGGCAATGAGCAGTTCTTC
. TRBJ1-2 TRBV18 . CASSPLRVDYGYTF TGTGCCAGCTCACCCCTGCGGGTAGACTATGGCTACACCTTC
. TRBJ2-7 TRBV6-2/TRBV6-3 TRBD1 CASSRLPGQESTF TGTGCCAGCAGTCGGCTCCCTGGACAGGAATCAACTTTC
few TRBJ2-5 TRBV4-1 TRBD1 CASSRRQGARQETQYF TGCGCCAGCAGCCGTAGACAGGGGGCGAGACAAGAGACCCAGTACTTC
. TRBJ1-1 TRBV27 TRBD1 CASITGTGGLMNTEAFF TGTGCCAGCATCACGGGGACAGGGGGCCTCATGAACACTGAAGCTTTCTTT
. TRBJ2-2 TRBV2 TRBD1 CASSEGTGVSTGELFF TGTGCCAGCAGTGAAGGGACAGGGGTTAGCACCGGGGAGCTGTTTTTT
. TRBJ1-1 TRBV20-1 . CSARDRGDVTEAFF TGCAGTGCTAGAGATCGGGGGGATGTCACTGAAGCTTTCTTT
many TRBJ1-3 TRBV5-1 . CASSLEPSSGNTIYF TGCGCCAGCAGCTTGGAACCTAGCTCTGGAAACACCATATATTTT
. TRBJ2-1 TRBV3-1 . CASSQVLYNEQFF TGTGCCAGCAGCCAAGTACTTTACAATGAGCAGTTCTTC
. TRBJ2-3 TRBV12-3/TRBV12-4 . CASSRTGPTPGF TGTGCCAGCAGCCGAACAGGGCCCACGCCTGGTTTT
. TRBJ1-2 TRBV5-1 . CASSLVPGANYGYTF TGCGCCAGCAGCTTGGTACCGGGGGCTAACTATGGCTACACCTTC
. TRBJ2-5 TRBV5-1 . CASSLAGVKETQYF TGCGCCAGCAGCTTGGCGGGAGTCAAAGAGACCCAGTACTTC
many TRBJ1-1 TRBV12-3/TRBV12-4 . CASSGIRTSTEAFF TGTGCCAGCAGTGGGATAAGGACCTCAACTGAAGCTTTCTTT
few TRBJ1-5 TRBV12-3/TRBV12-4 . CASSARGSGNQPQHF TGTGCCAGCAGCGCCAGGGGATCCGGCAATCAGCCCCAGCATTTT
few TRBJ2-1 TRBV12-3/TRBV12-4 . CASMKVETRSNEQFF TGTGCCAGCATGAAAGTAGAGACTAGGTCCAATGAGCAGTTCTTC
few TRBJ2-5 TRBV3-1 TRBD2 CASSQGTSGSLQETQYF TGTGCCAGCAGCCAAGGGACTAGCGGGAGCCTCCAAGAGACCCAGTACTTC
. TRBJ2-7 TRBV4-1 TRBD1 CASSHGQGSAYEQYF TGCGCCAGCAGCCACGGACAGGGTAGCGCCTACGAGCAGTACTTC
few TRBJ2-5 TRBV6-1 TRBD2 CASSPGLAGGHETQYF TGTGCCAGCAGTCCGGGACTAGCGGGGGGGCACGAGACCCAGTACTTC